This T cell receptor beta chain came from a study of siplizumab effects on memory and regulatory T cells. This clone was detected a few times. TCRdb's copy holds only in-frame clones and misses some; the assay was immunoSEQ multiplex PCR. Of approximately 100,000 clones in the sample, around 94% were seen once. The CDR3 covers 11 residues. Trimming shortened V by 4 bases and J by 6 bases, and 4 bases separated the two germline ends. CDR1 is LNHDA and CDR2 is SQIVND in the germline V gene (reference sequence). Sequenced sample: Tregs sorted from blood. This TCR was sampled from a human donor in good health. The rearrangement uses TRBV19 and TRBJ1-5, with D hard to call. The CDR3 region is CASSSSQPQHF. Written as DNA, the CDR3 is TGTGCCAGTAGTAGTAGTCAGCCCCAGCATTTT.